This T cell receptor beta chain is from a study of cytomegalovirus exposure and HLA in healthy donors. Turning to this clone: Its antigen is unknown.

Primers: 60 Vbeta forward and 13 Jbeta reverse. Here immunoSEQ multiplex PCR was the method, and the copy in TCRdb shows in-frame clones only, minus some. The profile shows around 100,000 clones, around 70% of them singletons. The V gene's germline CDR1 is MGHDK and CDR2 SYGVNS. The CDR3 loop spans 12 amino acids. Trimming took 4 bases from V and 3 from J, leaving 7 bases between them. Whole-study results and caveats: V- and J-gene trimming in TCR beta was tied to a missense DCLRE1C variant by an analysis performed later. For most subjects, TCR beta sequences were reported to predict HLA-A and HLA-B alleles with accuracy. Researchers counted roughly 160 TCR beta chains as cytomegalovirus-associated.

The sample was PBMCs. This receptor was identified in a man younger than 40 in good health and CMV-seropositive. J is TRBJ2-7 and V is TRBV25-1; possible D gene TRBD1, 5 bases. This CDR3 reads CASSVRDYEQYF. For the CDR3, the DNA is TGTGCCAGCAGTGTCAGGGACTACGAGCAGTACTTC.